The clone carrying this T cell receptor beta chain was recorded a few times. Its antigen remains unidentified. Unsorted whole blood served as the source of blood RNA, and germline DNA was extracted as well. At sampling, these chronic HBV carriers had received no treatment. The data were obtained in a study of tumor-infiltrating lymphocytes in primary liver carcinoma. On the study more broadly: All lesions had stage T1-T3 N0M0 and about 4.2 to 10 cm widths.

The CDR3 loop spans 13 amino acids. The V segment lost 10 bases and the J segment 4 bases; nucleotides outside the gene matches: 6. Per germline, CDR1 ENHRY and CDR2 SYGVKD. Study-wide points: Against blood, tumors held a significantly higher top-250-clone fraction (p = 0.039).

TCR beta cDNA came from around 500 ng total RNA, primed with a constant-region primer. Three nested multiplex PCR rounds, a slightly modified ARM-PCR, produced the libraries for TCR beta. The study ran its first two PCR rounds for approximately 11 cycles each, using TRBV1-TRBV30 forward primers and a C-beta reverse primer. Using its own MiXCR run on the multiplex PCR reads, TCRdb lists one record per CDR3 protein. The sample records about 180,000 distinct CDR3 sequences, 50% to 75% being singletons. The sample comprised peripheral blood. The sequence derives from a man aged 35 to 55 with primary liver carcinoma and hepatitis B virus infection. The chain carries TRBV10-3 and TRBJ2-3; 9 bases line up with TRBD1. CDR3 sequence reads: CATRQGGPDTQYF. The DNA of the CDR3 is TGTGCCACTCGACAGGGGGGCCCAGATACGCAGTATTTT.